This T cell receptor beta chain came from a study of blood T cells in healthy people across ages. The sample holds a few counts of this clonotype. Then a second PCR, running about 6 to 12 cycles, was carried out with a sample-barcoded 5' primer and a J-beta primer mix. TCRdb redid the calling of the 5' RACE reads with MiXCR, one entry per CDR3 protein. The sample includes some 1.1 million distinct CDR3 sequences, 35% to 45% of them seen just once. The germline gives CDR1 DFQATT, CDR2 SNEGSKA (reference sequence). This CDR3 is built from 15 residues. V shed 7 bases and J 2 bases; nucleotides not matched to a gene: 10.

This sequence originates from a young man in good health. What was sequenced was blood. The genes are TRBV20-1 and TRBJ2-3; 9 bases are shared with TRBD2. CDR3 sequence reads: CSVATASGNTDTQYF. The CDR3 nucleotides read TGCAGTGTAGCGACGGCTAGCGGGAACACAGATACGCAGTATTTT.